This is a list of T cell receptor beta chains from one sample in a study of molecular identifiers for immune sequencing clone quantification. In TCRdb, the PCR reads were re-called with MiXCR into one record per CDR3 protein. Of some 590,000 distinct CDR3 sequences in the sample, 25% were seen once. The sample was naive CD8+ T cells from blood, with Jurkat cell RNA spiked in. These TCRs come from a human donor in good health. Some libraries in this study had Jurkat cell RNA spiked in. CDR3s include the opening cysteine and the closing phenylalanine or tryptophan. D genes are given only for firm matches. Size tells how often a clone was seen (once, few, many) or the class of an expanded clone, and some rows leave it out.

CASSPLLSVGYEQYF TGTGCCAGCAGTCCCCTTTTGTCAGTAGGGTACGAGCAGTACTTC few TRBJ2-7 TRBV6-2/TRBV6-3 NA
CASSYMTSARNEQFF TGTGCCAGCAGTTACATGACTAGTGCGAGGAATGAGCAGTTCTTC many TRBJ2-1 TRBV6-6 NA
CSAKQGFLSGNTIYF TGCAGTGCAAAACAGGGGTTTTTATCTGGAAACACCATATATTTT many TRBJ1-3 TRBV20-1 TRBD1
CASSTPGIYLSQETQYF TGTGCCAGCAGCACCCCGGGGATCTATTTATCCCAAGAGACCCAGTACTTC few TRBJ2-5 TRBV7-9 NA
CASSRDGSSYNSPLHF TGTGCCAGCAGTCGAGACGGTAGCTCCTATAATTCACCCCTCCACTTT many TRBJ1-6 TRBV12-3/TRBV12-4 NA
CASSPSIEGNTEAFF TGTGCCAGCAGCCCCTCGATAGAGGGGAACACTGAAGCTTTCTTT few TRBJ1-1 TRBV3-1 NA
CASSMDYYNEQFF TGCGCCAGCAGCATGGACTACTACAATGAGCAGTTCTTC few TRBJ2-1 TRBV5-1 NA
CASSLVGSGASTDTQYF TGTGCCAGCAGCTTAGTCGGTAGCGGGGCGAGCACAGATACGCAGTATTTT many TRBJ2-3 TRBV7-8 TRBD2
CASSGEPPYQETQYF TGTGCTAGCAGCGGGGAGCCGCCGTACCAAGAGACCCAGTACTTC NA TRBJ2-5 TRBV7-7 TRBD2
CAIRSSSGRAVSGEQYF TGTGCCATCAGATCGAGTAGCGGGAGGGCCGTTTCTGGCGAGCAGTACTTC NA TRBJ2-7 TRBV10-3 TRBD2
CASSPDRAPGGYTF TGTGCCAGCTCCCCGGACAGGGCACCGGGGGGCTACACCTTC NA TRBJ1-2 TRBV11-2 TRBD1
CSVSSGGTNTEAFF TGCAGCGTTTCCTCAGGGGGTACGAACACTGAAGCTTTCTTT many TRBJ1-1 TRBV29-1 TRBD1
CASSQGGGFQPQHF TGTGCCAGCAGCCAAGGGGGTGGGTTTCAGCCCCAGCATTTT few TRBJ1-5 TRBV3-1 NA
CASSIGGAGWNF TGTGCCAGTAGTATCGGAGGGGCAGGGTGGAACTTC NA TRBJ2-4 TRBV19 NA
CASSFAAEAFF TGTGCCAGCAGTTTTGCGGCTGAAGCTTTCTTT many TRBJ1-1 TRBV27 NA
CASSRGFEGNTEALF TGTGCCAGCAGTCGAGGGTTTGAGGGGAACACTGAAGCTCTCTTC NA TRBJ1-1 TRBV5-3 NA
CASSLGQHSTDTQYF TGCGCCAGCAGCCTGGGACAGCATAGCACAGATACGCAGTATTTT many TRBJ2-3 TRBV5-1 TRBD1